These T cell receptor beta chains were read from a single sample in a study of OX40 agonist ivuxolimab in advanced cancers. Repertoires were generated with immunoSEQ multiplex PCR, while TCRdb's copy carries only in-frame clones and drops some. The sample lists fewer than 60,000 clones, 90% to 95% seen once, with around 12% in the top ten. Sequenced material: CD4+ or CD8+ T cells sorted from blood, taken in a trial of the OX40 agonist ivuxolimab. These receptors all come from an adult with an advanced solid tumor such as melanoma, head and neck, liver or kidney cancer. Both conserved end residues are part of each CDR3. The D gene is left open where the match is weak. Clone size is not always given. Where it is, it says once, few, many or a class for expanded clones.

>TRBV2|19|TRBD1|TRBJ1-5|NA
TGTGCCAGCAGTGCCCACAGGGGAAACTCTTTCTATAGCAATCAGCCCCAGCATTTT
CASSAHRGNSFYSNQPQHF
>TRBV5-1|16|TRBD1|TRBJ1-2|NA
TGCGCCAGCAGCTCACACCCTTATACAGGGGGCGTTGGCTACACCTTC
CASSSHPYTGGVGYTF
>TRBV19|16|TRBD2|TRBJ2-3|NA
TGTGCCAGTATGGGGACTAGCGGGACTAGAACAGATACGCAGTATTTT
CASMGTSGTRTDTQYF
>TRBV10-2|14|TRBD1|TRBJ2-5|NA
TGCGCCAGCAGTTCGACAGGGAATCAAGAGACCCAGTACTTC
CASSSTGNQETQYF
>TRBV11-2|13|NA|TRBJ2-5|NA
TGTGCCAGCAGCCGGACGGTCCAAGAGACCCAGTACTTC
CASSRTVQETQYF
>TRBV5-8|14|NA|TRBJ1-4|NA
TGTGCCAGCAGCCTCAGCTCAACTAATGAAAAACTGTTTTTT
CASSLSSTNEKLFF
>TRBV6-1|16|TRBD1|TRBJ2-3|NA
TGTGCCAGCAGTGACCTCGGACTGATACAGGGGGATACGCAGTATTTT
CASSDLGLIQGDTQYF
>TRBV11-2|14|NA|TRBJ2-3|NA
TGTGCCAGCAGCCCCTGGAAGGGGACAGATACGCAGTATTTT
CASSPWKGTDTQYF
>TRBV6-5|15|NA|TRBJ2-7|once
TGTGCCAGCAGGGGACCGGGACGGTCATCCTACGAGCAGTACTTC
CASRGPGRSSYEQYF
>TRBV10-3|15|NA|TRBJ1-1|NA
TGTGCCATCAGTGAGACCCGGGCTGGAAGGACTGAAGCTTTCTTT
CAISETRAGRTEAFF
>TRBV6-1|13|NA|TRBJ1-2|NA
TGTGCCAGCAGTATCGCAGAGCTCTATGGCTACACCTTC
CASSIAELYGYTF
>TRBV5-1|14|TRBD2|TRBJ2-1|NA
TGCGCCAGCAGCGCCACGGGAGGGAACAATGAGCAGTTCTTC
CASSATGGNNEQFF
>TRBV2|15|NA|TRBJ2-5|few
TGTGCCAGCAGTGAAGCGAGCAGAGGGACGGAGACCCAGTACTTC
CASSEASRGTETQYF
>TRBV18|15|NA|TRBJ1-5|NA
TGTGCCAGCTCACCATTCAGGGCCTACAATCAGCCCCAGCATTTT
CASSPFRAYNQPQHF
>TRBV19|13|NA|TRBJ2-3|NA
TGTGCCAGTAGTATCTGGGGCACAGATACGCAGTATTTT
CASSIWGTDTQYF
>TRBV18|15|NA|TRBJ1-1|NA
TGTGCCAGCTCACCACCTGATCTGGGGTCCCCCGAAGCTTTCTTT
CASSPPDLGSPEAFF
>TRBV5-4|14|NA|TRBJ2-5|NA
TGTGCCAGCAGCTTCCAAGGGGCGCGTGAGACCCAGTACTTC
CASSFQGARETQYF
>TRBV2|13|NA|TRBJ1-3|NA
TGTGCCACCAGGGTCTTCGGCGGAAACACCATATATTTT
CATRVFGGNTIYF
>TRBV9|16|TRBD1|TRBJ2-7|NA
TGTGCCAGCATCTCCGAGGAAGGGGACAGCCCCTACGAGCAGTACTTC
CASISEEGDSPYEQYF
>TRBV2|15|TRBD2|TRBJ2-7|NA
TGTGCCAGCAGTGTAGCGGGCGGGAGCTTCTACGAGCAGTACTTC
CASSVAGGSFYEQYF
>TRBV19|14|NA|TRBJ2-2|NA
TGTGCCAGCCGAACAACAGGGTCCACCGGGGAGCTGTTTTTT
CASRTTGSTGELFF
>TRBV2|13|TRBD1|TRBJ2-7|few
TGTGCCAGCACGGGACAGGGGGCATCCGAGCAGTACTTC
CASTGQGASEQYF
>TRBV10-1|15|NA|TRBJ1-2|NA
TGCGCCAGCAGCCTTAAGGGTCGCGGGGGGGGATGCTACACCTTC
CASSLKGRGGGCYTF
>TRBV5-1|14|NA|TRBJ1-3|NA
TGCGCCAGCAGCTTAGGGGATACTGGAAACACCATATATTTT
CASSLGDTGNTIYF
>TRBV28|13|NA|TRBJ1-1|once
TGTGCCAGCAGGCGGGCAGGGCACACTGAAGCTTTCTTT
CASRRAGHTEAFF
>TRBV7-9|15|NA|TRBJ1-1|NA
TGTGCCAGCAGCTTAGCAGGGGCCCTCAACACTGAAGCTTTCTTT
CASSLAGALNTEAFF
>TRBV5-6|12|NA|TRBJ1-6|few
TGTGCCAGCAGCAACCCCCATTCACCCCTCCACTTT
CASSNPHSPLHF
>TRBV15|15|NA|TRBJ2-7|NA
TGTGCCACCAGCAGATTTTCGAGACAGACCTACGAGCAGTACTTC
CATSRFSRQTYEQYF
>TRBV6-1|16|NA|TRBJ1-3|NA
TGTGCCAGCAGTGAAGAGGGGGTGACCTCTGGAAACACCATATATTTT
CASSEEGVTSGNTIYF
>TRBV5-5|15|TRBD2|TRBJ2-7|NA
TGTGCCAGCAGCTTGGAAGGACTAGCGAACTACGAGCAGTACTTC
CASSLEGLANYEQYF
>TRBV4-1|16|TRBD1|TRBJ2-7|NA
TGCGCCAGCAGCCAAGGGACCCGGACAGGGAGCTACGAGCAGTACTTC
CASSQGTRTGSYEQYF
>TRBV28|16|TRBD1|TRBJ2-7|NA
TGTGCCAGCACCTCCTTACAACAGGGGGCGCGGGGGGAGCAGTACTTC
CASTSLQQGARGEQYF
>TRBV5-1|14|NA|TRBJ2-7|NA
TGCGCCACCTCTACCCAGGGACCCTTTTACGAGCAGTACTTC
CATSTQGPFYEQYF
>TRBV15|16|TRBD1|TRBJ1-6|NA
TGTGCCACCAGCAGATCCCGGACAGGAATAAATTCACCCCTCCACTTT
CATSRSRTGINSPLHF
>TRBV11-2|14|TRBD2|TRBJ2-7|NA
TGTGCCAGCAGCTTAATGGCGGGGGGGAGTGAGCAGTACTTC
CASSLMAGGSEQYF
>TRBV27|13|TRBD2|TRBJ2-5|NA
TGTGCCAGCAGCCTAGCGGGGCCAGAGACCCAGTACTTC
CASSLAGPETQYF
>TRBV11-2|14|NA|TRBJ2-1|once
TGTGCCAGCAGCTTACTTAGACAATACAATGAGCAGTTCTTC
CASSLLRQYNEQFF
>TRBV11-2|15|TRBD1|TRBJ2-7|NA
TGTGCCAGCAGCTTCGGGACAGGGGATGGTTACGAGCAGTACTTC
CASSFGTGDGYEQYF
>TRBV29-1|17|NA|TRBJ2-7|NA
TGCAGCGTTGTAAGGGACACACGGGACTTCGGATCCTACGAGCAGTACTTC
CSVVRDTRDFGSYEQYF
>TRBV19|14|NA|TRBJ2-1|NA
TGTGCCAGTAGCCGCTCTATTTCCTACAATGAGCAGTTCTTC
CASSRSISYNEQFF
>TRBV7-9|13|NA|TRBJ1-4|NA
TGTGCCAGCACCAATTCATGGGGGGAGATACTGTTTTTT
CASTNSWGEILFF
>TRBV6-4|15|NA|TRBJ1-2|NA
TGTGCCAGCAGCCCTCGGCCAGGCTTTAACTATGGCTACACCTTC
CASSPRPGFNYGYTF
>TRBV5-1|14|TRBD1|TRBJ2-5|NA
TGCGCCAGCAGCCGACAGGGGGCGGGAGAGACCCAGTACTTC
CASSRQGAGETQYF
>TRBV6-5|13|TRBD2|TRBJ2-7|few
TGTGCCAGCAGTTCGGGACTAGCGGGAGGGCAGTACTTC
CASSSGLAGGQYF
>TRBV15|14|NA|TRBJ1-2|NA
TGTGCCACCAGCAGAGGGGGCGAACAGTATGGCTACACCTTC
CATSRGGEQYGYTF